The present entry profiles one TCR beta chain with its context. This record belongs to a study of shared clonotypes between healthy human individuals. Naive CD8 cells lacked CD45RO, underwent positive selection for CCR7 and left out terminally differentiated effector memory CD45RA+ cells. Trimming pared 5 bases from V and 8 bases from J, leaving 9 bases between. Germline CDR1 is PRHDT and CDR2 is FYEKMQ (reference sequence). The CDR3 consists of 12 residues. Here immunoSEQ multiplex PCR was the method, and the copy in TCRdb shows in-frame clones only, minus some. The table includes approximately 720,000 clones, about 90% detected once.

The gene calls are TRBV13 and TRBJ2-2, with unresolved D. The sequence was collected from a young man in good health. The sample taken for sequencing was naive CD8+ T cells sorted from blood. The chain's CDR3 is CASSTIEGELFF. DNA of the CDR3: TGTGCCAGCAGCACGATTGAGGGGGAGCTGTTTTTT.